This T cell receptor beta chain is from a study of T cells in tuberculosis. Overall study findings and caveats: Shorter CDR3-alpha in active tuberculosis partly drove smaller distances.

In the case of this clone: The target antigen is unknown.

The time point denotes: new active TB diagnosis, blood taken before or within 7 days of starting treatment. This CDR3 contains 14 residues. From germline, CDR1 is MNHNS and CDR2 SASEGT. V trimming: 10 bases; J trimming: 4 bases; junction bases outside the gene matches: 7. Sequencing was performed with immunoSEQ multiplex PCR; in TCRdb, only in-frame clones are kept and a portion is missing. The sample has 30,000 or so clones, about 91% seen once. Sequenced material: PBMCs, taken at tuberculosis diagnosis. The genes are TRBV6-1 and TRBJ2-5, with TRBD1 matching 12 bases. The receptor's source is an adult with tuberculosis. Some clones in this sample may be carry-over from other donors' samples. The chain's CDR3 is CATWDRGLGETQYF. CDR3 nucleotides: TGTGCCACCTGGGACAGGGGGCTAGGAGAGACCCAGTACTTC.